The present T cell receptor (beta chain) was sequenced within a study of blood T cell repertoires in COVID-19. Study details: The United States, Italy and Spain supplied acute and convalescent COVID-19 samples. Sources were T cells, B-cell-depleted T cells, or PBMCs; the material itself was cDNA or gDNA.

Trimming removed 6 bases from V and 8 bases from J; junction bases left unmatched: 19. The CDR3 has 17 amino acids. CDR1 and CDR2 from the germline V gene are LNHDA and SQIVND (reference sequence). Original processing methods: Reference gene primer amplification yielded estimated nucleated cell counts. Method: immunoSEQ multiplex PCR; TCRdb's copy keeps in-frame clones and lacks some. The DNA was the basis for D and trimming; V, J and clone size are from that table. The table has under 200,000 clones, 70% to 90% seen once. The chain has TRBV19 and TRBJ1-2; 9 nucleotides align to TRBD1. The sequence came from a man in his late teens or twenties with acute or convalescent COVID-19. Specimen: peripheral blood. The CDR3: CASRKPGQGRVEGGYTF. The CDR3 DNA follows: TGTGCCAGTAGGAAACCGGGACAGGGCCGGGTAGAAGGAGGCTACACCTTC.